One and the same sample provided the 27 T cell receptor beta chains below, sequenced in a study of blood T cell repertoires in COVID-19 (dated by TCRdb to about 2020). Library generation was performed with the immunoSEQ multiplex PCR assay. TCRdb provides this immuneACCESS table in a form limited to in-frame rearrangements. Some clones are lacking; in checked studies, under half of them reflect an unresolved V gene, and why the rest are absent is not known. This sample holds under 110,000 clones; 90% to 95% were observed only once. The top ten clones comprise 15% to 20% of the sample. The sequenced sample was peripheral blood. These receptors were obtained from a man in his fifties or sixties with acute or convalescent COVID-19.

The gene calls are TRBV28 and TRBJ1-5, with 9 positions matching TRBD1. The V gene's germline CDR1 is MDHEN and CDR2 SYDVKM. The CDR3 length is 15 residues. The ends lost 6 bases at V and 7 bases at J; junction bases unmatched: 10. CDR3 loop: CASSPSGQGKQPQHF. CDR3 bases: TGTGCCAGCAGCCCTTCGGGACAGGGAAAGCAGCCCCAGCATTTT.

The chain couples TRBV18 to TRBJ1-6; the D is unclear. V lost 1 base and J 7 bases, leaving 11 bases between the germline ends. CDR3 length: 15 residues. Germline V gene lookup returns CDR1 KGHSH and CDR2 LQKENI. The CDR3 bases are TGTGCCAGCTCACCACTGAGGGAATTGAATTCACCCCTCCACTTT. As protein: CASSPLRELNSPLHF.

The chain carries TRBV12-3 or TRBV12-4 and TRBJ1-4; D is uncertain. V was clipped by 7 bases and J by 8 bases, with 11 bases between them. The CDR3 is made up of 12 amino acids. The CDR3 bases are TGTGCCAGCACCCTGAGAGGGGAAAAACTGTTTTTT. This translates into CASTLRGEKLFF.

By frequency in the sample, this clone is medium-sized. The rearrangement uses TRBV6-2 or TRBV6-3 and TRBJ2-2, with a possible D match to TRBD2 (5 bases). CDR1 is MNHEY, CDR2 SVGEGT, per germline. V was trimmed by 6 bases and J by 4 bases, leaving 12 bases between them. The CDR3 runs 14 residues. CDR3 sequence (DNA): TGTGCCAGCAGCCTCGGACTCCTCACCGGGGAGCTGTTTTTT. Encoded protein: CASSLGLLTGELFF.

V gene TRBV6-6 combines with J gene TRBJ2-7, with D possibly TRBD2 on 6 matching bases. The germline gives CDR1 MNHNY, CDR2 SVGAGI (reference sequence). Trimming took 5 bases from V and 7 from J, leaving 12 bases between them. CDR3 length: 12 amino acids. CDR3 in DNA: TGTGCCAGCAGTAATAGGGAGGAGGAGCAGTACTTC. Amino acid sequence: CASSNREEEQYF.

This clone showed up just once. The V gene is TRBV3-1 (or the pseudogene TRBV3-2), the J gene TRBJ2-3; 7 nucleotides match TRBD1. The CDR3 has 16 residues. With 2 bases clipped from V and 2 bases from J, the junction kept 7 bases outside the gene matches. Germline V CDR1 and CDR2: LGHDT, YNNKEL (reference sequence). CDR3 loop: CASSQSGTVTTDTQYF. The CDR3 DNA is TGTGCCAGCAGCCAATCCGGGACAGTGACCACAGATACGCAGTATTTT.

The chain uses TRBV19 and TRBJ1-5; TRBD1 is a possible D gene (5 bases). The CDR3 covers 14 residues. Deletions cut 5 bases from V and 5 bases from J, with 13 bases between. CDR1 is LNHDA, CDR2 SQIVND, per germline (reference sequence). CDR3 amino acids: CASSPWQGDQPQHF. CDR3 coding DNA: TGTGCCAGTAGTCCCTGGCAGGGCGATCAGCCCCAGCATTTT.

The sample holds one count of this clone. V is TRBV19 and J is TRBJ1-2, with 7 bases matching TRBD1. The germline gives CDR1 LNHDA, CDR2 SQIVND (reference sequence). The J segment lost 7 bases and the V segment lost 5 bases, leaving 7 bases of the junction unmatched. The CDR3 runs 13 residues. The CDR3 DNA sequence: TGTGCCAGTAGTGGGGGACAGTCGGCTGGCTACACCTTC. This sequence encodes CASSGGQSAGYTF.

The chain is built from TRBV10-3 and TRBJ2-7, with a weak D call TRBD1 (6 bases). The CDR3 covers 15 residues. The germline gives CDR1 ENHRY, CDR2 SYGVKD. V lost 6 bases to trimming and J lost 1 base, with 16 bases between them. In DNA, the CDR3 is TGTGCCATCAGGGCAGGGGCTTCGGGGTCCTACGAGCAGTACTTC. Translating it yields CAIRAGASGSYEQYF.

The V gene is TRBV5-1, the J gene TRBJ2-2; TRBD2 aligns across 7 bases. Germline trimming cut 4 bases from V and 5 bases from J; bases unmatched to any gene: 5. Germline V gives CDR1 SGHRS, CDR2 YFSETQ. The CDR3 is 14 amino acids. Written as DNA, the CDR3 is TGCGCCAGCAGCCCAGGGACTAATACCGGGGAGCTGTTTTTT. Translated: CASSPGTNTGELFF.

The V and J genes are TRBV11-3 and TRBJ2-1, with TRBD1 matching 10 bases. The length of the CDR3 is 15 residues. Germline CDR1 reads SGHNT; CDR2 reads YENEEA. V lost 1 base and J lost 8; bases outside the gene matches: 5. CDR3 bases: TGTGCCAGCAGCTTAGTTGGGACAGGGGTGGATGAGCAGTTCTTC. Amino acid sequence: CASSLVGTGVDEQFF.

The chain has TRBV12-3 or TRBV12-4 and TRBJ1-1, with a possible D match to TRBD1 (5 bases). Trimming cost V 6 bases and J 10 bases, with 18 bases left between them. The CDR3 has 13 residues. The chain's CDR3 is CASSQMGGLGAFF. The CDR3 bases are TGTGCCAGCAGCCAAATGGGGGGACTAGGAGCTTTCTTT.

The genes are TRBV9 and TRBJ1-1, with no clear D. The V end was cut by 3 bases, the J end by 0 bases, with 15 bases between. The CDR3 covers 16 residues. From germline, CDR1 is SGDLS and CDR2 YYNGEE. The CDR3 DNA sequence: TGTGCCAGCAGCGACCGGCGGACGGACTTGAACACTGAAGCTTTCTTT. Its translation: CASSDRRTDLNTEAFF.

The gene calls are TRBV18 and TRBJ1-2; 8 bases map to TRBD1. V was clipped by 6 bases and J by 6 bases; unmatched bases: 6. Per germline, CDR1 KGHSH and CDR2 LQKENI. The CDR3 is 13 amino acids. CDR3: CASSSTGVDGYTF. The DNA for the CDR3 is TGTGCCAGCTCTTCGACAGGGGTAGATGGCTACACCTTC.

This chain connects TRBV5-8 to TRBJ1-4; D remains unclear. Germline lookup yields CDR1 SGHTS and CDR2 YDEGEE. The V and J ends lost 2 bases and 4 bases respectively, with 12 bases between them. The CDR3 totals 15 residues. CDR3 in DNA: TGTGCCAGCAGCTTTTACCCCGGGGTTAATGAAAAACTGTTTTTT. It is translated as CASSFYPGVNEKLFF.

CDR3 coding DNA: TGTGCCAGCGCGAAAGAACAGGGGGCACGGGAGCAGTACTTC. Translation gives CASAKEQGAREQYF. The gene calls are TRBV27 and TRBJ2-7; 9 positions agree with TRBD1. In germline, CDR1 is MNHEY, CDR2 SMNVEV (reference sequence). This CDR3 spans 14 amino acids. The junction had 12 bases not matched to a gene; V was cut back by 8 bases and J by 7 bases.

The rearrangement uses TRBV29-1 and TRBJ2-5; a weak D match, TRBD1 (5 bases). Trimming removed 7 bases at V and 1 base at J, with 13 bases between. The CDR3 is made up of 13 amino acids. Germline-derived CDR1 and CDR2 are SQVTM and ANQGSEA. The DNA for the CDR3 is TGCAGCGCGAAGCAGGGTTCCCAAGAGACCCAGTACTTC. It yields the protein CSAKQGSQETQYF.

This chain links TRBV19 with TRBJ2-3; TRBD2 might be the D (6 bases). V lost 5 bases and J lost 5, with 14 bases in between. CDR1 is LNHDA and CDR2 is SQIVND in the germline V gene (reference sequence). The CDR3 contains 14 residues. The CDR3 DNA follows: TGTGCCAGTAGTCTTGCGGGGCGGGGAGATACGCAGTATTTT. Translated, it gives CASSLAGRGDTQYF.

V is TRBV11-2 and J is TRBJ1-2; TRBD1 matches 8 bases. CDR1 SGHAT and CDR2 FQNNGV come from the germline V gene. After removal of 5 bases from V and 7 bases from J, the junction contained 15 bases not matched to a gene. This CDR3 has 16 amino acids. The CDR3 loop is CASSPDRERLLGGYTF. The CDR3 DNA reads TGTGCCAGCAGCCCGGACAGGGAACGACTATTAGGTGGCTACACCTTC.

This chain links TRBV19 with TRBJ1-5, with no clear D. Germline CDR1 LNHDA, CDR2 SQIVND (reference sequence). Trimming removed 3 bases at V and 0 bases at J, with 12 bases between. CDR3 length: 16 residues. CDR3 nucleotide sequence: TGTGCCAGTAGTATGAGGGCCCCCGATAGCAATCAGCCCCAGCATTTT. Protein product: CASSMRAPDSNQPQHF.

This chain joins TRBV9 and TRBJ2-3, with 10 bases that match TRBD2. The CDR3 is made up of 16 amino acids. CDR1 is SGDLS, CDR2 YYNGEE, per germline. With V trimmed by 4 bases and J by 7 bases, 12 bases remained unmatched. CDR3 sequence (DNA): TGTGCCAGCAGCTACGCTAGCGGGGGTTTAGGAAATACGCAGTATTTT. Amino acid sequence: CASSYASGGLGNTQYF.

The chain employs TRBV27 and TRBJ2-3, with TRBD2 identical over 10 bases. V lost 5 bases, J lost 5 bases, and 7 bases stayed unmatched. The CDR3 sequence is 15 residues long. The germline gives CDR1 MNHEY, CDR2 SMNVEV (reference sequence). The CDR3 DNA follows: TGTGCCAGCAGTCCCCTAGCGGGGGCGGGAGATACGCAGTATTTT. This codes for CASSPLAGAGDTQYF.

The chain is built from TRBV5-1 and TRBJ1-4, with 9 bases fitting TRBD1. This CDR3 spans 16 amino acids. Trimming removed 0 bases from V and 4 bases from J; junction bases left unmatched: 4. In germline, CDR1 is SGHRS, CDR2 YFSETQ. This CDR3 is CASSLAGGQGNEKLFF. CDR3 DNA: TGCGCCAGCAGCTTGGCAGGGGGACAGGGTAATGAAAAACTGTTTTTT.

The V call is TRBV13, the J call TRBJ1-2; D uncertain. This CDR3 spans 13 amino acids. From germline, CDR1 is PRHDT and CDR2 FYEKMQ (reference sequence). Trimming removed 0 bases at V and 14 bases at J, with 16 bases between. In nucleotides, the CDR3 is TGTGCCAGCAGCTTAGGCCTGGTCACGGGAAGAACCTTC. Translating gives CASSLGLVTGRTF.

The rearrangement joins TRBV7-8 to TRBJ2-1; TRBD1 matches 7 bases. Germline V gene data show CDR1 as SGHVS and CDR2 as FQNEAQ. The V gene end was trimmed by 5 bases and the J gene end by 9 bases; junction bases not matched to a gene: 7. The length of the CDR3 is 13 residues. The CDR3 DNA is TGTGCCAGCAGCCTCTCCACAGGGGCTGAGCAGTTCTTC. This translates into CASSLSTGAEQFF.

This chain uses TRBV19 with TRBJ1-1; 10 nucleotides line up with TRBD1. V dropped 8 bases and J dropped 1; count of bases not matched to a gene: 1. The CDR3 runs to 13 residues. Per germline, CDR1 LNHDA and CDR2 SQIVND (reference sequence). This CDR3 is CASGDRGNTEAFF. The CDR3 DNA sequence: TGTGCCAGTGGGGACAGGGGGAACACTGAAGCTTTCTTT.

The rearrangement uses TRBV7-9 and TRBJ1-2; 7 bases are shared with TRBD1. This CDR3 spans 12 amino acids. Unmatched junction bases numbered 4, after V lost 2 bases and J lost 10 bases. Germline V gene data show CDR1 as SEHNR and CDR2 as FQNEAQ (reference sequence). The CDR3: CASSLPTGDYTF. CDR3 sequence (DNA): TGTGCCAGCAGCTTACCCACAGGGGACTACACCTTC.